Listed below are T cell receptor beta chains from one sample, sequenced in a study of cytomegalovirus exposure and HLA in healthy donors. Some clones are missing from TCRdb's copy, which holds only in-frame ones; the method was immunoSEQ multiplex PCR. The repertoire holds roughly 150,000 clones, with 70% to 80% as singletons. The sequenced sample consisted of PBMCs. The receptors were gathered from a woman aged 40 to 50 in good health and CMV-seronegative. Both conserved end residues are part of each CDR3. Each record gives: clone size, V gene, CDR3 length, J gene, D gene, CDR3 DNA, CDR3 protein. A D gene is named only where the DNA matches it firmly. Size tells how often a clone was seen (once, few, many) or the class of an expanded clone, and some rows leave it out.

NA	TRBV10-3	14	TRBJ2-1	TRBD2	TGTGCCACGAGCACTAGCGGGGGAGAAAATGAGCAGTTCTTC	CATSTSGGENEQFF
NA	TRBV29-1	14	TRBJ2-3	NA	TGCAGCGTTATCTCAGCGGGCAGCCCCGATACGCAGTATTTT	CSVISAGSPDTQYF
NA	TRBV30	15	TRBJ2-3	TRBD2	TGTGCCTGGAGTGCGGGGCGGGGGGTCACAGATACGCAGTATTTT	CAWSAGRGVTDTQYF
NA	TRBV19	11	TRBJ1-2	NA	TGTGCCAGTAGTATCGGGTATGGCTACACCTTC	CASSIGYGYTF
NA	TRBV5-1	14	TRBJ1-4	NA	TGCGCCAGCAGCTTAATTAATTCTAATGAAAAACTGTTTTTT	CASSLINSNEKLFF
few	TRBV4-3	19	TRBJ2-7	TRBD2	TGCGCCAGCAGCCCGTTCCGAGTACGACGGGGGGGCCGGACCTACGAGCAGTACTTC	CASSPFRVRRGGRTYEQYF
NA	TRBV15	17	TRBJ2-1	TRBD2	TGTGCCACCAGCAGCGCGGGGGAGGGCCAAGTGGACAATGAGCAGTTCTTC	CATSSAGEGQVDNEQFF
NA	TRBV11-2	16	TRBJ2-2	NA	TGTGCCAGCAGCCCTAGGGGCGGCTACAACACCGGGGAGCTGTTTTTT	CASSPRGGYNTGELFF
NA	TRBV11-3	15	TRBJ2-7	TRBD1	TGTGCCAGCAGCTTAGAGGGACAGGGACCTTTTGGACAGTACTTC	CASSLEGQGPFGQYF
few	TRBV7-2	13	TRBJ2-7	NA	TGTGCCAGCAGCTTAGTGAGGGAGTACGAGCAGTACTTC	CASSLVREYEQYF
once	TRBV23-1	16	TRBJ2-1	TRBD2	TGCGCCAGCAGTCAACAAACTAGCGGGAAGGGGAGCGAGCAGTTCTTC	CASSQQTSGKGSEQFF
NA	TRBV6-5	13	TRBJ2-3	NA	TGTGCCAGCAGCTCCGGGGGAACAGATACGCAGTATTTT	CASSSGGTDTQYF
NA	TRBV7-7	16	TRBJ2-5	TRBD2	TGTGCCAGCAGCTTATCCATTTCGGGGGGGCAGAAGACCCAGTACTTC	CASSLSISGGQKTQYF
NA	TRBV28	13	TRBJ1-2	NA	TGTGCCAGCAGCCCCGGGAGGGTCTATGGCTACACCTTC	CASSPGRVYGYTF
NA	TRBV11-3	16	TRBJ1-2	TRBD1	TGTGCCAGCAGCCAACAAACAGGGGGCGGAGGCTATGGCTACACCTTC	CASSQQTGGGGYGYTF
NA	TRBV2	15	TRBJ1-6	NA	TGTGCCAGCAGTGGGGGGGGGACTCAGAATTCACCCCTCCACTTT	CASSGGGTQNSPLHF
NA	TRBV28	16	TRBJ1-3	NA	TGTGCCAGCAGTTTGCAGCAGGCCTACGTAGGAAACACCATATATTTT	CASSLQQAYVGNTIYF
NA	TRBV30	15	TRBJ2-3	TRBD2	TGTGCCTGGAGTTCTAGCGGGGGGCTCACAGATACGCAGTATTTT	CAWSSSGGLTDTQYF
NA	TRBV4-1	17	TRBJ2-1	TRBD2	TGCGCCAGCAGACCCCTCGCGGGGGGGGCATTTGACAATGAGCAGTTCTTC	CASRPLAGGAFDNEQFF
NA	TRBV7-9	12	TRBJ1-5	NA	TGTGCCAGCAGCAGGGGTGGTCAGCCCCAGCATTTT	CASSRGGQPQHF